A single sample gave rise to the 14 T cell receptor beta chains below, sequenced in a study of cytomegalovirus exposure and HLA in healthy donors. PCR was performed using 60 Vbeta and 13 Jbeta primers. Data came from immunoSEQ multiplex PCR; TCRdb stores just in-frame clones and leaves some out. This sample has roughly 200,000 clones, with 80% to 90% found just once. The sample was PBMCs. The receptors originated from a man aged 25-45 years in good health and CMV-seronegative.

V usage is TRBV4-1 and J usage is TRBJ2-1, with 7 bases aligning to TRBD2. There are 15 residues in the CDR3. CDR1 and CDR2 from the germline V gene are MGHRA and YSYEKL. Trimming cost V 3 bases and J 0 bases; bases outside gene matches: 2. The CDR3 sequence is CASSQWTSSYNEQFF. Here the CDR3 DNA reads TGCGCCAGCAGCCAGTGGACTAGCTCCTACAATGAGCAGTTCTTC.

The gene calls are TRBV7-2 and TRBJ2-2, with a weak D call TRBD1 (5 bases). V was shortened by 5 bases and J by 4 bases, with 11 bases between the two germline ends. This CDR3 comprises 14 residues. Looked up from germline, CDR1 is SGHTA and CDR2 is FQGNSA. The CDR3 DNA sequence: TGTGCCAGCAGCACTGGACATTTCACCGGGGAGCTGTTTTTT. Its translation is CASSTGHFTGELFF.

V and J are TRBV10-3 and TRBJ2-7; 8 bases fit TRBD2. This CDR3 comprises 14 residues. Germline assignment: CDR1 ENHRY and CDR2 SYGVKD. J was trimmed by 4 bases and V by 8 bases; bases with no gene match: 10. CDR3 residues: CAIGRTSPNYEQYF. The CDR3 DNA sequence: TGTGCCATCGGCAGGACTAGCCCAAATTACGAGCAGTACTTC.

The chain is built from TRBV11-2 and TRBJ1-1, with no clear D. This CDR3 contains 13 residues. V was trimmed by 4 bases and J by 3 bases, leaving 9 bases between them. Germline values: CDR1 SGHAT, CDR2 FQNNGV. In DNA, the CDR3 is TGTGCCAGCAGCTCTGAGGGTCACACTGAAGCTTTCTTT. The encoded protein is CASSSEGHTEAFF.

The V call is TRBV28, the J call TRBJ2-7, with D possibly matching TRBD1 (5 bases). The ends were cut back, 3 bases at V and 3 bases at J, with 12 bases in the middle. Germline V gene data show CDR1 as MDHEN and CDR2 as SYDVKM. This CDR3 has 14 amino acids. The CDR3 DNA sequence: TGTGCCAGCAGTTTGTCTGGGGCGCTCTACGAGCAGTACTTC. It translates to CASSLSGALYEQYF.

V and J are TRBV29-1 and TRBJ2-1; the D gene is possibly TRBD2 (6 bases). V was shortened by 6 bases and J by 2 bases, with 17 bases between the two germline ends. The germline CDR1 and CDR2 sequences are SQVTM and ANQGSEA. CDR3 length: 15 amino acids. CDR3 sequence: CSVPKWGDPYNEQFF. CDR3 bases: TGCAGCGTCCCCAAGTGGGGGGATCCCTACAATGAGCAGTTCTTC.

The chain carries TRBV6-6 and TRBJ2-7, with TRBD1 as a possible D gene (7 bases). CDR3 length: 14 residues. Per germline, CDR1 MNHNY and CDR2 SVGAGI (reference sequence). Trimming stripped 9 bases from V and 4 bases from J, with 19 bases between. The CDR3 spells CASFRGTETYEQYF. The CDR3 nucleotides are TGTGCCAGTTTTCGCGGGACAGAAACTTACGAGCAGTACTTC.

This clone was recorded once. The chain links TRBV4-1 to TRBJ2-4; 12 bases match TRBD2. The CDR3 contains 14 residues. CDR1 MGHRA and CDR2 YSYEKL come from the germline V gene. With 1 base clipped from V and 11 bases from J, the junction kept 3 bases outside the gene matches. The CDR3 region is CASSQVLAGGFQYF. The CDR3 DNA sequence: TGCGCCAGCAGCCAAGTCCTAGCGGGGGGGTTTCAGTACTTC.

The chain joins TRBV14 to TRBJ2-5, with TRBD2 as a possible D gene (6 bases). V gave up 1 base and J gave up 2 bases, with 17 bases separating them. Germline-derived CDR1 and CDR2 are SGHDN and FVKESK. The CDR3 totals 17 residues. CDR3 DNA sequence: TGTGCCAGCAGCCAAGGGTCTAGATGGGGAGGACAAGAGACCCAGTACTTC. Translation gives CASSQGSRWGGQETQYF.

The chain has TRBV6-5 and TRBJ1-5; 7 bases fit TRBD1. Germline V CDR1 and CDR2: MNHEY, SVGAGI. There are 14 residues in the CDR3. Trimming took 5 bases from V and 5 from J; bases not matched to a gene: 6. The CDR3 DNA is TGTGCCAGCAGTGACAGGGTTGAGGATCAGCCCCAGCATTTT. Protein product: CASSDRVEDQPQHF.

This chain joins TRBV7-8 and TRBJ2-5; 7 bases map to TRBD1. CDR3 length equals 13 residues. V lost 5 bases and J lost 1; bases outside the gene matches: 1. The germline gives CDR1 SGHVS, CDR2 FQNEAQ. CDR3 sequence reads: CASSRDSQETQYF. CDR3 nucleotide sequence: TGTGCCAGCAGCCGGGACAGCCAAGAGACCCAGTACTTC.

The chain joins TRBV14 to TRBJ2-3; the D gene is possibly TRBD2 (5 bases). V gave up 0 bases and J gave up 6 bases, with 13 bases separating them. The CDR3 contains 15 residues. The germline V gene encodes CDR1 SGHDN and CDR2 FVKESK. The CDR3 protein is CASSQDFASLDTQYF. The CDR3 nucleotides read TGTGCCAGCAGCCAAGATTTTGCTAGCTTGGATACGCAGTATTTT. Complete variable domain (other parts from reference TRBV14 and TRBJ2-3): EAGVTQFPSHSVIEKGQTVTLRCDPISGHDNLYWYRRVMGKEIKFLLHFVKESKQDESGMPNNRFLAERTGGTYSTLKVQPAELEDSGVYFCASSQDFASLDTQYFGPGTRLTVL.

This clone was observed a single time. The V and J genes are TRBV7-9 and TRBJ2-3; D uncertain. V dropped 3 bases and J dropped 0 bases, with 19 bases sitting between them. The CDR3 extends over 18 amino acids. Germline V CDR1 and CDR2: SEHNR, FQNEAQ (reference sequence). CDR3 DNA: TGTGCCAGCAGCTTCCGCAGGTTGTATGACAAGAGCACAGATACGCAGTATTTT. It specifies CASSFRRLYDKSTDTQYF.

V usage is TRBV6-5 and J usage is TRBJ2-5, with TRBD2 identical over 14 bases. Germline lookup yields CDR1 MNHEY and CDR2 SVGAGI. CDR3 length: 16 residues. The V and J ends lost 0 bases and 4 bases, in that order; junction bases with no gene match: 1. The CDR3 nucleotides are TGTGCCAGCAGTTACTCGGGACTAGCGGGGGTAGAGACCCAGTACTTC. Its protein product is CASSYSGLAGVETQYF.